This T cell receptor (beta chain) was sequenced in a study of shared clonotypes between healthy human individuals (dated by TCRdb to 2020 to 2021). As for the study more broadly: The cohort included a few men and two women between 18 and 49 years of age. Leukapheresis yielded between about 0.9 and 9.5 billion PBMCs per donor. To increase sequencing depth and limit assay-specific biases, TCR repertoire library preparation and sequencing were carried out by different laboratories using diverse techniques. The study deeply sequenced blood TCR repertoires of five healthy adults to estimate repertoire size and the extent of clonotype sharing between individuals. For each donor, three plates each were used for CD4 naive and CD4 memory, two plates were used for CD8 naive, and one plate was used for CD8 memory. What the authors observed across the whole study: Pairwise subsampling indicated that sequencing depth was expected to affect the degree of clonotype sharing among donors. Clonotypes shared by all four sorted-subset donors showed higher generation probabilities than non-shared clonotypes. Naive subsets generally had larger estimated clonotype richness than memory subsets did. Sampling was limited to blood, and TCR repertoires in tissue likely differ from TCR repertoires in blood. Sharing across several donors was observed for around 5% of naive CD4, under 4% of naive CD8, roughly 2.4% of memory CD4, and around 0.4% of memory CD8 clonotypes. The genetic and exposure-history diversity represented was limited by the small number of donors. Even with the large sequencing depth, rarefaction of the sorted-subset datasets indicated that sequencing was incomplete.

The donors were healthy, HIV-negative adults who had no recently reported acute infections or vaccinations. Every donor was a Caucasian adult residing in Nashville, Tennessee, USA. CD4+ T cells were enriched by magnetic negative selection, after which naive cells were positively selected on CD45RA and the negative fraction was taken as the memory subset. Blood was obtained by leukapheresis, after which PBMCs were separated by Ficoll-Histopaque density gradient centrifugation and cryopreserved in liquid nitrogen vapor phase. Analytical flow cytometry was used to check the purity and quantity of each magnetically sorted T cell population. Each sorted fraction had its genomic DNA isolated and then quantified by UV absorbance on a Nanodrop 2000c. Notes on this clone: This receptor's antigen is unknown. Within one base of it there is no much larger clone, and no base qualities were kept. The same CDR3 also results from other DNA sequences found in this sample.

TCR CDR3 regions were amplified from genomic DNA by multiplex PCR using the deep immunoSEQ assay. Genomic DNA extracted from each cell subset was distributed evenly over all wells of several immunoSEQ 96-well plates, and each plate served as one replicate. For sorted subsets, each replicate PCR was loaded with about 200 ng genomic DNA, equivalent to approximately 27,000 T cell genomes. Purified libraries were quantified with a Qubit 3.0 fluorometer, sized on a Bioanalyzer 2100, and re-quantified with the KAPA Library Quantification kit. Every immunoSEQ 96-well plate was sequenced on a dedicated single-read 150-cycle Illumina NextSeq 550 flow cell. For the original study's pipeline: The immunoSEQ output contained only junctional sequences without quality scores, so filtering could not match that applied to full-length reads. Sequences were annotated with PyIR, a Python wrapper for IgBLAST v1.9, and V/J genes and CDR3 were assigned using IMGT germline references. Reads were filtered out if the reads had weak V/J assignments (E-value above 1e-6), no CDR3, stop codons, out-of-frame junctions, or ambiguous translated residues. V3J clonotypes were defined as sequences sharing an identical inferred V gene, J gene, and CDR3 amino acid sequence. The percentage overlap between two repertoires was calculated by dividing the number of shared unique clonotypes by the size of the smaller repertoire. Repertoire richness was assessed with RTK rarefaction, the Chao1 estimator, and Recon v2.1 estimates of unobserved clonotypes. Generation probabilities were computed with OLGA for all TCRbeta clonotypes obtained by the gDNA method from several donors. The clones in this table, taken by TCRdb from immuneACCESS, are in-frame only. Not every clone is retained; where verified, under half of the shortfall comes from an unresolved V gene, and the cause of the rest is unknown. V, J and clone size are those of that table, while D and trimming were read from the DNA. The sample table holds 1,400,000 or so clones, of which just under 99% were seen once. Over 0.3% of the sample goes to the ten largest clones.

This receptor was obtained from a young man in good health. Sequencing used naive CD4+ T cells sorted from blood. Reading the label with the study, this specimen's cell subset or site is: CD45RA+ positively selected.

CDR3 reads: CAWSVLGSYGYTF. The DNA sequence is given as TGTGCCTGGAGTGTACTAGGGAGCTATGGCTACACCTTC. The chain was built from TRBV30 and TRBJ1-2, with the D segment identity uncertain. Relative to germline, V is 0 bases shorter and J is 4 bases shorter, with 9 bases between their ends. CDR1 and CDR2 are read off the germline V gene (reference sequence) as GTSNPN and SVGIG. The CDR3 runs 13 amino acids, cysteine and phenylalanine included. The CDR3 DNA has 39 bases and is translated from base 1.